This T cell receptor (beta chain) is drawn from a study of OX40 agonist ivuxolimab in advanced cancers. Overall study: Patients were given ivuxolimab, an antibody that agonizes OX40 (CD134). Whole-study results and caveats: CD8+ T cells showed, on average, more clonal expansion than CD4+ cells.

TCRdb keeps only in-frame clones here, not all; method: immunoSEQ multiplex PCR. This sample has some 80,000 clones; roughly 90% occur once, and the top ten carry around 0.4%. This CDR3 has 14 amino acids. Trimming took off 3 bases at V and 4 bases at J, with 10 bases between the two ends. Germline assignment: CDR1 SNHLY and CDR2 FYNNEI. Concerning this clone: What it binds is unknown.

Sequencing was performed on CD4+ or CD8+ T cells sorted from blood, taken in a trial of the OX40 agonist ivuxolimab. The sequence was collected from an adult with an advanced solid tumor such as melanoma, head and neck, liver or kidney cancer. The chain recombines TRBV2 with TRBJ1-3; D is perhaps TRBD1 (6 bases). The CDR3 DNA sequence: TGTGCCAGCAGTGACCGGACAGACGGAAACACCATATATTTT. Protein sequence: CASSDRTDGNTIYF. The full variable domain, completed using reference TRBV2 and TRBJ1-3, is EPEVTQTPSHQVTQMGQEVILRCVPISNHLYFYWYRQILGQKVEFLVSFYNNEISEKSEIFDDQFSVERPDGSNFTLKIRSTKLEDSAMYFCASSDRTDGNTIYFGEGSWLTVV.